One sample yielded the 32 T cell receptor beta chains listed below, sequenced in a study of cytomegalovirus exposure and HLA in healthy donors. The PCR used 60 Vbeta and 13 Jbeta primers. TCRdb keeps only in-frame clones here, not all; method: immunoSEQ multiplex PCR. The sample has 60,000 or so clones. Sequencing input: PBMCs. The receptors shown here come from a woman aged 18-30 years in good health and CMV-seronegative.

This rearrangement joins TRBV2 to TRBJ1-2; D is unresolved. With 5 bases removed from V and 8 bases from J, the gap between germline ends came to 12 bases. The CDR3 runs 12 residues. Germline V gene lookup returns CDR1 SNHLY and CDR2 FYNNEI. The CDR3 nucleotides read TGTGCCAGCAGTCTAGAGGAGGAGGGCTACACCTTC. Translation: CASSLEEEGYTF.

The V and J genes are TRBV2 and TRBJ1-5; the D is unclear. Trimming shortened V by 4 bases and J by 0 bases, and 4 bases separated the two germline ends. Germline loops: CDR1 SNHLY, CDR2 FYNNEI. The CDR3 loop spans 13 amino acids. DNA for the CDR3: TGTGCCAGCAGTGTATATAGCAATCAGCCCCAGCATTTT. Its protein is CASSVYSNQPQHF.

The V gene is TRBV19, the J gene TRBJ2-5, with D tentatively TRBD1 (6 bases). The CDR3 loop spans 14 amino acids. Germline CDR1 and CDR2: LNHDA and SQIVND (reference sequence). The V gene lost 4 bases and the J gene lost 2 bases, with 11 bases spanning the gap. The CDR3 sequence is CASSSRDTQETQYF. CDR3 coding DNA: TGTGCCAGTAGTAGCCGGGACACACAAGAGACCCAGTACTTC.

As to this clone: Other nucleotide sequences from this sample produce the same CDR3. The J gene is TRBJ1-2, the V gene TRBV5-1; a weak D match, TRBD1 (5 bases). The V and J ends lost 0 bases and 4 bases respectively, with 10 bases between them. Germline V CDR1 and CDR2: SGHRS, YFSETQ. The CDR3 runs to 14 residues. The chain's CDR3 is CASSLDLGGYGYTF. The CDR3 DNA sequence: TGCGCCAGCAGCTTGGATCTGGGGGGCTATGGCTACACCTTC. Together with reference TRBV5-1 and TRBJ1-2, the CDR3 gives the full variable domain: KAGVTQTPRYLIKTRGQQVTLSCSPISGHRSVSWYQQTPGQGLQFLFEYFSETQRNKGNFPGRFSGRQFSNSRSEMNVSTLELGDSALYLCASSLDLGGYGYTFGSGTRLTVV.

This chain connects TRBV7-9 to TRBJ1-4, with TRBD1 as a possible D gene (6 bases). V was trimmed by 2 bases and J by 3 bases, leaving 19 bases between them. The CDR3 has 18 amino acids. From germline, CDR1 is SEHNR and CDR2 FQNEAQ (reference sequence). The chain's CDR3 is CASSLKVGGLAANEKLFF. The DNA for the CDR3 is TGTGCCAGCAGCTTAAAGGTGGGGGGGCTGGCAGCTAATGAAAAACTGTTTTTT.

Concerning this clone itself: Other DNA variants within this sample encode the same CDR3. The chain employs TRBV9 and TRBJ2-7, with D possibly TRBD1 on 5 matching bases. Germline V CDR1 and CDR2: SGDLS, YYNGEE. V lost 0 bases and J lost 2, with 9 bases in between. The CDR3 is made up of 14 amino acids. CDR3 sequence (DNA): TGTGCCAGCAGCGTAGGTCAGGGCGCCTACGAGCAGTACTTC. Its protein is CASSVGQGAYEQYF.

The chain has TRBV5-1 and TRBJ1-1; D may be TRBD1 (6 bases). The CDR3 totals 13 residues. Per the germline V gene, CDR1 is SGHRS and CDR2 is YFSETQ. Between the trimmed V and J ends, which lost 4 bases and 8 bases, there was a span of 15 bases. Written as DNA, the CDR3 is TGCGCCAGCAGCACAGAGGACAGTCGGGAAGCTTTCTTT. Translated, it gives CASSTEDSREAFF. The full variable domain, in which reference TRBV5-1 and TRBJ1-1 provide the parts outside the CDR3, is KAGVTQTPRYLIKTRGQQVTLSCSPISGHRSVSWYQQTPGQGLQFLFEYFSETQRNKGNFPGRFSGRQFSNSRSEMNVSTLELGDSALYLCASSTEDSREAFFGQGTRLTVV.

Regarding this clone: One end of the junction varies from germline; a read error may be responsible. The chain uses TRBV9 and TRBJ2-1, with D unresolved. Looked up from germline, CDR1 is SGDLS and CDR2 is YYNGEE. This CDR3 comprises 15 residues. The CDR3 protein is CASSVMGNSDNEQFF. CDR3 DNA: TGTGCCAGCAGCGTGATGGGCAACTCCGACAATGAGCAGTTCTTC.

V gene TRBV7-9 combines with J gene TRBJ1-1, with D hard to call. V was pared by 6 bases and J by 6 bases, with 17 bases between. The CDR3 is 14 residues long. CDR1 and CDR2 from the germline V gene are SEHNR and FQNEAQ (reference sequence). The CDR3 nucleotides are TGTGCCAGCAGACCAACTAGGAGGGCCGCTGAAGCTTTCTTT. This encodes CASRPTRRAAEAFF.

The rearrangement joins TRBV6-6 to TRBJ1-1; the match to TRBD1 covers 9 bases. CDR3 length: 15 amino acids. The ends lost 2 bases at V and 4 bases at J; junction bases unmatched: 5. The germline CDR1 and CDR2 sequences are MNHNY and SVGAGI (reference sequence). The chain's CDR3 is CASSYRTGESTEAFF. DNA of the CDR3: TGTGCCAGCAGTTACCGGACAGGGGAGAGCACTGAAGCTTTCTTT.

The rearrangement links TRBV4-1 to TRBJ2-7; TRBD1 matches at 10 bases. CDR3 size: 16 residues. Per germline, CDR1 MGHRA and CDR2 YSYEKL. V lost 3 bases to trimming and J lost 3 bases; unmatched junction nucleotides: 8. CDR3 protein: CASSHPRGQGGYEQYF. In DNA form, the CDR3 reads TGCGCCAGCAGCCACCCTCGTGGACAGGGGGGCTACGAGCAGTACTTC.

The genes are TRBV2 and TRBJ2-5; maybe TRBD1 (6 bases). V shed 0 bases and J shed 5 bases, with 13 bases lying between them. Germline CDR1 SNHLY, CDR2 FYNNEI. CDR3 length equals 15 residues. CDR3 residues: CASSEATGTWETQYF. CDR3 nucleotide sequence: TGTGCCAGCAGTGAAGCCACAGGGACCTGGGAGACCCAGTACTTC.

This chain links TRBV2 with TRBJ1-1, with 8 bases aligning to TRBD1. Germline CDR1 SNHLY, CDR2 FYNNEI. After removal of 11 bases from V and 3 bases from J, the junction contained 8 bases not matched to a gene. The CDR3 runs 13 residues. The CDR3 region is CAGDRGWDTEAFF. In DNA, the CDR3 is TGTGCCGGAGACAGGGGTTGGGACACTGAAGCTTTCTTT. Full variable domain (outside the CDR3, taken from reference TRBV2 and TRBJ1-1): EPEVTQTPSHQVTQMGQEVILRCVPISNHLYFYWYRQILGQKVEFLVSFYNNEISEKSEIFDDQFSVERPDGSNFTLKIRSTKLEDSAMYFCAGDRGWDTEAFFGQGTRLTVV.

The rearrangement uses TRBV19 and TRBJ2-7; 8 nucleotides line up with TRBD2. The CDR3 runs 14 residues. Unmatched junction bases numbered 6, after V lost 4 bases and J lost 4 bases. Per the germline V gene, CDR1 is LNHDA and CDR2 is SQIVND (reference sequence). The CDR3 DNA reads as TGTGCCAGTAGTAAGGGACTAGGGGATTACGAGCAGTACTTC. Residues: CASSKGLGDYEQYF.

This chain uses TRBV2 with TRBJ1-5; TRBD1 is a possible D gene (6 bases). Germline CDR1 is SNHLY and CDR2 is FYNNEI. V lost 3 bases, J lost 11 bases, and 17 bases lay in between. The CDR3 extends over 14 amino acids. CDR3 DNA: TGTGCCAGCAGTGAGTGGACAGAACTTTCAGCCCAGCATTTT. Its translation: CASSEWTELSAQHF.

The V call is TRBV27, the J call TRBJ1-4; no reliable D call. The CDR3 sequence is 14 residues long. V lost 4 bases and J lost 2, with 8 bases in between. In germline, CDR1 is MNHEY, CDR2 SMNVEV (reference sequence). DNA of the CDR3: TGTGCCAGCAGTTCGGTTCTGACTAATGAAAAACTGTTTTTT. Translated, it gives CASSSVLTNEKLFF. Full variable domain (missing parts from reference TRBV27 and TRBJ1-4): EAQVTQNPRYLITVTGKKLTVTCSQNMNHEYMSWYRQDPGLGLRQIYYSMNVEVTDKGDVPEGYKVSRKEKRNFPLILESPSPNQTSLYFCASSSVLTNEKLFFGSGTQLSVL.

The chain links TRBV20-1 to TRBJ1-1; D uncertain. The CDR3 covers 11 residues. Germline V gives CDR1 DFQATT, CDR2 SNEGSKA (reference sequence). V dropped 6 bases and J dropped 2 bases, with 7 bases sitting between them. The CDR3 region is CSAIFNTEAFF. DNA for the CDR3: TGCAGTGCCATTTTTAACACTGAAGCTTTCTTT.

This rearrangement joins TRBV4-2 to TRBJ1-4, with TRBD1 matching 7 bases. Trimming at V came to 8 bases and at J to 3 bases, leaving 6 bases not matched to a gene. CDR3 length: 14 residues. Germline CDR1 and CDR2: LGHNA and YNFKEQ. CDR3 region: CASHRGAANEKLFF. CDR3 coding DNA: TGTGCCAGCCACAGGGGAGCCGCTAATGAAAAACTGTTTTTT.

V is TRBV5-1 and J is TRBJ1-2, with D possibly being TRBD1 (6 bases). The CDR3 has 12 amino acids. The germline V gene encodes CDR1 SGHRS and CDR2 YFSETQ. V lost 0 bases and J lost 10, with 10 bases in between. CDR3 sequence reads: CASSLEQGVYTF. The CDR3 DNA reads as TGCGCCAGCAGCTTGGAACAGGGTGTCTACACCTTC.

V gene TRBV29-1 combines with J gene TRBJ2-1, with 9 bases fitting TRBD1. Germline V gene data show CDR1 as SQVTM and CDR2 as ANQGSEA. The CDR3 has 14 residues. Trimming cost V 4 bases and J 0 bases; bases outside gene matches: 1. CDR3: CSVGQGVSYNEQFF. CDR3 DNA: TGCAGCGTTGGACAGGGGGTCTCCTACAATGAGCAGTTCTTC.

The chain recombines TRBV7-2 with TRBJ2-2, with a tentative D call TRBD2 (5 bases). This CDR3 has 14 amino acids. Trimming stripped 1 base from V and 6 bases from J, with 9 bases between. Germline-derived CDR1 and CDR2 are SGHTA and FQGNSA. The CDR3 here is CASSLEDFPGELFF. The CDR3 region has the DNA TGTGCCAGCAGCTTAGAGGACTTTCCCGGGGAGCTGTTTTTT.

The CDR3 bases are TGCAGCGCCCGAAGGGGACTAGCGGGGGTTCTCAAAGAGACCCAGTACTTC. Protein: CSARRGLAGVLKETQYF. The chain combines TRBV29-1 with TRBJ2-5; 14 nucleotides align to TRBD2. The germline V gene has CDR1 SQVTM and CDR2 ANQGSEA. The junction had 13 bases not matched to a gene; V was cut back by 7 bases and J by 3 bases. This CDR3 region has 17 residues.

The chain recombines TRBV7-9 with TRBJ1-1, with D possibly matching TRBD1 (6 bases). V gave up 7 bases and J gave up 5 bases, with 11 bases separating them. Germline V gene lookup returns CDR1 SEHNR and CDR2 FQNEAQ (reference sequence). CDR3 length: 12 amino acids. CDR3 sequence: CASTGEWTEAFF. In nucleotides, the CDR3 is TGTGCCAGCACAGGGGAATGGACTGAAGCTTTCTTT. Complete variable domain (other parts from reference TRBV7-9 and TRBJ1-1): DTGVSQNPRHKITKRGQNVTFRCDPISEHNRLYWYRQTLGQGPEFLTYFQNEAQLEKSRLLSDRFSAERPKGSFSTLEIQRTEQGDSAMYLCASTGEWTEAFFGQGTRLTVV.

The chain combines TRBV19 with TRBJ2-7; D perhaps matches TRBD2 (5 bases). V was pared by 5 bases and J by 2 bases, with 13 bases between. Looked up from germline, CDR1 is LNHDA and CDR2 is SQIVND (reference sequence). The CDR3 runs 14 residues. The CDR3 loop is CASSQRSFAYEQYF. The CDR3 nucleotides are TGTGCCAGTAGTCAGCGGAGCTTCGCCTACGAGCAGTACTTC.

In DNA form, the CDR3 reads TGTGCCAGCAGCCTCATGGGACAGGCCAATTATTATGGCTACACCTTC. Translated, it gives CASSLMGQANYYGYTF. The chain has TRBV5-6 and TRBJ1-2; TRBD1 matches at 8 bases. After removal of 4 bases from V and 5 bases from J, the junction contained 13 bases not matched to a gene. Germline loops: CDR1 SGHDT, CDR2 YYEEEE. This CDR3 comprises 16 residues.

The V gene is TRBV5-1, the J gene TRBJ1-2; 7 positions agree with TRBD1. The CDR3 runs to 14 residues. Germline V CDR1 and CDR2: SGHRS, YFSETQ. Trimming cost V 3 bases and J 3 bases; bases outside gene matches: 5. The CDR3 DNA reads TGCGCCAGCAGCTCACAGGGGAAGGACTATGGCTACACCTTC. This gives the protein CASSSQGKDYGYTF.

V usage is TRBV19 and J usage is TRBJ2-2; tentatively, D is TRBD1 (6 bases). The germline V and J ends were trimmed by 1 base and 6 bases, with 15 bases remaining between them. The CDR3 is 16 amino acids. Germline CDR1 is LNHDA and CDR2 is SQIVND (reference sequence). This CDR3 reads CASSIAPGVLAGELFF. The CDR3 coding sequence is TGTGCCAGTAGTATAGCCCCAGGGGTGTTGGCCGGGGAGCTGTTTTTT. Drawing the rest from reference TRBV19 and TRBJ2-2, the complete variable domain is DGGITQSPKYLFRKEGQNVTLSCEQNLNHDAMYWYRQDPGQGLRLIYYSQIVNDFQKGDIAEGYSVSREKKESFPLTVTSAQKNPTAFYLCASSIAPGVLAGELFFGEGSRLTVL.

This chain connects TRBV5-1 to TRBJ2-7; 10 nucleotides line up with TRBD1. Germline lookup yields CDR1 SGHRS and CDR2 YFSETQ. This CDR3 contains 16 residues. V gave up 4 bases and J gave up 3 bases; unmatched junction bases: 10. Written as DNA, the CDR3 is TGCGCCAGCAGCCCAAAAGACAGGGGGCAAGGCTACGAGCAGTACTTC. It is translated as CASSPKDRGQGYEQYF.

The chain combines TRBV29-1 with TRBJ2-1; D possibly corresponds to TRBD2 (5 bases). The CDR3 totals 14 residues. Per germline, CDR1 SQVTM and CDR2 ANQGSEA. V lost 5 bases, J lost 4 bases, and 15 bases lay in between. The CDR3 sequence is CSVSGDTLYNEQFF. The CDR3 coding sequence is TGCAGCGTTAGCGGCGACACGCTATACAATGAGCAGTTCTTC.

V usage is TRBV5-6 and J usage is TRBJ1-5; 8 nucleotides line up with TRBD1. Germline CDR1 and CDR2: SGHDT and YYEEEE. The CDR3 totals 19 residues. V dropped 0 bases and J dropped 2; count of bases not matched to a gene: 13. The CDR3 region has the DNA TGTGCCAGCAGCTTGGTGGGACAGGTCCTATACCTCGGCAATCAGCCCCAGCATTTT. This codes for CASSLVGQVLYLGNQPQHF.

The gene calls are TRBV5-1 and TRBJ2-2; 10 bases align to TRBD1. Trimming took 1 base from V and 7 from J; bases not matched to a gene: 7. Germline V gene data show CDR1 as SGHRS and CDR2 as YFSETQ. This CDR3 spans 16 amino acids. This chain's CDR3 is CASSLPLTGGIGELFF. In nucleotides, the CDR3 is TGCGCCAGCAGCTTGCCATTGACAGGGGGCATCGGGGAGCTGTTTTTT.

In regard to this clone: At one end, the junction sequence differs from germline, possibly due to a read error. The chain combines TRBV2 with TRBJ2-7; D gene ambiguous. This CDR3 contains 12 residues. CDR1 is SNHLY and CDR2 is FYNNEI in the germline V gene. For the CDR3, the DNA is TGTGCCAGCAGTGCCAGCGTCCTCCCACCGGCATTC. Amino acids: CASSASVLPPAF.